This T cell receptor (beta chain) originates from a study of Ad26.COV2.S vaccination and SARS-CoV-2 variants. The overall study: Each vaccinee took Ad26.COV2.S intramuscularly, once or twice 56 days apart. Study-wide results and limits: Using TCR breadth and depth analyses may have led to underestimated total T cell responses.

The CDR3 length is 18 residues. Sequencing used immunoSEQ multiplex PCR; TCRdb keeps in-frame clones, though not all of them. Here the sample spans over 250,000 clones, approximately 87% being singletons. On this clone itself: Its antigen is as yet unknown.

The treatment is: some 19 received Ad26.COV2.S at low or high dose, single or two shots; several received placebo; per-sample allocation not given. Sampling was performed 63 days after the first vaccine or placebo injection. In Boston, an adult donor aged 18-55 years took part. Ad26.COV2.S expressed prefusion-stabilized spike from the original Wuhan strain. The receptor's source is a person between 18 and 65 years old who received the Ad26.COV2.S COVID-19 vaccine or a placebo. The starting material was peripheral blood, obtained in a trial of Ad26.COV2.S vaccine versus placebo. The chain recombines TRBV21-1 with TRBJ1-4; the table's D call of TRBD1 was not tested on the DNA. TRBV21-1 is shown as a pseudogene. The CDR3 loop reads CASEPGQGAKRANEKLFF. For the CDR3, the DNA is TGTGCCAGCGAGCCGGGACAGGGGGCAAAAAGGGCTAATGAAAAACTGTTTTTT.